The 28 T cell receptor beta chains reported below all come from one sample, sequenced in a study of control samples from healthy donors and cancer patients. Sequencing was performed with immunoSEQ multiplex PCR; in TCRdb, only in-frame clones are kept and a portion is missing. This sample has roughly 86,000 clones, with more than 80% found just once. The specimen sequenced was blood. Receptors were obtained from a woman aged 25 to 45 in good health.

The genes are TRBV19 and TRBJ1-1, with D uncertain. The CDR3 has 13 amino acids. CDR1 LNHDA and CDR2 SQIVND come from the germline V gene (reference sequence). The V end was cut by 4 bases, the J end by 5 bases, with 11 bases between. CDR3 loop: CASSTLGLTEAFF. The CDR3 bases are TGTGCCAGTAGTACTTTGGGCTTGACTGAAGCTTTCTTT.

The chain is built from TRBV6-5 and TRBJ1-1; TRBD1 aligns across 8 bases. The V gene end was trimmed by 9 bases and the J gene end by 3 bases; junction bases not matched to a gene: 6. The germline CDR1 and CDR2 sequences are MNHEY and SVGAGI. The CDR3 loop spans 13 amino acids. In DNA, the CDR3 is TGTGCCAGTGCGGACAGGGCCGACACTGAAGCTTTCTTT. Protein product: CASADRADTEAFF.

The chain has TRBV10-2 and TRBJ1-6, with D possibly being TRBD1 (5 bases). This CDR3 has 15 amino acids. With 6 bases removed from V and 0 bases from J, the gap between germline ends came to 9 bases. CDR1 is WSHSY, CDR2 SAAADI, per germline. The CDR3 here is CASRQAVSYNSPLHF. CDR3 DNA sequence: TGCGCCAGCAGACAGGCGGTCTCCTATAATTCACCCCTCCACTTT.

The genes are TRBV5-4 and TRBJ1-1, with TRBD1 identical over 7 bases. The V segment lost 10 bases and the J segment 5 bases; nucleotides outside the gene matches: 11. Germline V gene lookup returns CDR1 SGHNT and CDR2 YYREEE (reference sequence). This CDR3 spans 13 amino acids. The CDR3 nucleotides read TGTGCCGTTCAGAACAGGGGTGGGACTGAAGCTTTCTTT. Protein sequence: CAVQNRGGTEAFF. The full variable domain, rest sourced from reference TRBV5-4 and TRBJ1-1, is ETGVTQSPTHLIKTRGQQVTLRCSSQSGHNTVSWYQQALGQGPQFIFQYYREEENGRGNFPPRFSGLQFPNYSSELNVNALELDDSALYLCAVQNRGGTEAFFGQGTRLTVV.

The V call is TRBV27, the J call TRBJ1-2, with D perhaps matching TRBD1 (5 bases). CDR1 MNHEY and CDR2 SMNVEV come from the germline V gene (reference sequence). This CDR3 has 16 amino acids. Trimming pared 7 bases from V and 2 bases from J, leaving 20 bases between. The CDR3 DNA is TGTGCCAGCAAGCGGACAAGGTCGACGGGGAACTATGGCTACACCTTC. Translation: CASKRTRSTGNYGYTF.

This chain uses TRBV23-1 with TRBJ1-2; no clear D gene. TRBV23-1 carries the ORF label, with uncertain function. V shed 2 bases and J shed 4 bases, with 11 bases lying between them. The CDR3 spans 14 residues. The CDR3 bases are TGCGCCAGCAGTCAAACCCCGTGGGGCTATGGCTACACCTTC. Translating it yields CASSQTPWGYGYTF.

This clone was picked up one time. The chain combines TRBV2 with TRBJ1-1; 8 bases line up with TRBD1. Germline trimming cut 6 bases from V and 0 bases from J; bases unmatched to any gene: 6. This CDR3 spans 15 amino acids. From germline, CDR1 is SNHLY and CDR2 FYNNEI. CDR3 sequence: CASREGTGMNTEAFF. The CDR3 DNA reads as TGTGCCAGCAGGGAGGGGACAGGCATGAACACTGAAGCTTTCTTT.

This clone showed up just a few times. The J gene is TRBJ1-1, the V gene TRBV12-5, with D uncertain. The CDR3 is 13 amino acids. The V and J ends lost 1 base and 2 bases respectively, with 5 bases between them. Germline loops: CDR1 LGHNT, CDR2 FRNRAP. The CDR3 sequence: CASGLDINTEAFF. Here the CDR3 DNA reads TGTGCTAGTGGTTTGGACATCAACACTGAAGCTTTCTTT.

This clone was seen only once. The V and J genes are TRBV4-2 and TRBJ1-1, with a possible D match to TRBD1 (5 bases). V shed 4 bases and J shed 4 bases, with 7 bases lying between them. This CDR3 contains 12 residues. The germline CDR1 and CDR2 sequences are LGHNA and YNFKEQ. The CDR3 sequence: CASSPGFTEAFF. The CDR3 nucleotides are TGTGCCAGCAGCCCAGGGTTCACTGAAGCTTTCTTT.

This clone is a singleton in its sample. The rearrangement uses TRBV19 and TRBJ2-1, with TRBD2 as a possible D gene (5 bases). The V gene's germline CDR1 is LNHDA and CDR2 SQIVND (reference sequence). Trimming removed 0 bases at V and 4 bases at J, with 13 bases between. CDR3 size: 16 residues. The CDR3 reads CASSIDSPGGYNEQFF. CDR3 DNA sequence: TGTGCCAGTAGTATAGATTCCCCTGGCGGGTACAATGAGCAGTTCTTC.

This sequence joins TRBV12-3 or TRBV12-4 and TRBJ2-1; D is uncertain. CDR3 length: 12 residues. Between the trimmed V and J ends, which lost 0 bases and 9 bases, there was a span of 6 bases. CDR3 protein: CASSLAHVEQFF. CDR3 nucleotide sequence: TGTGCCAGCAGTTTAGCCCATGTTGAGCAGTTCTTC.

This rearrangement joins TRBV5-8 to TRBJ1-2; no clear D gene. This CDR3 has 14 amino acids. CDR1 is SGHTS, CDR2 YDEGEE, per germline. V gave up 6 bases and J gave up 3 bases, with 15 bases separating them. DNA for the CDR3: TGTGCCAGCAAATCATCTTGGGATCACTATGGCTACACCTTC. Translated: CASKSSWDHYGYTF.

The rearrangement uses TRBV20-1 and TRBJ2-5; 9 bases are shared with TRBD1. Germline CDR1 DFQATT, CDR2 SNEGSKA (reference sequence). V shed 3 bases, J shed 4 bases, and the junction held 6 bases outside the gene matches. CDR3 length equals 14 residues. The CDR3 here is CSASRDRVGETQYF. The CDR3 DNA follows: TGCAGTGCTAGTCGGGACAGGGTTGGAGAGACCCAGTACTTC.

This clone was recorded only once. The chain joins TRBV18 to TRBJ1-4, with D perhaps TRBD1 (5 bases). This CDR3 has 15 residues. CDR1 and CDR2 from the germline V gene are KGHSH and LQKENI. V lost 0 bases and J 4 bases, leaving 9 bases between the germline ends. CDR3 bases: TGTGCCAGCTCACCACCCCCGGGGCTTAATGAAAAACTGTTTTTT. Its protein is CASSPPPGLNEKLFF.

The gene calls are TRBV30 and TRBJ1-6, with D possibly being TRBD1 (6 bases). Germline V CDR1 and CDR2: GTSNPN, SVGIG (reference sequence). Trimming removed 0 bases from V and 10 bases from J, with 13 bases in between. The CDR3 has 14 residues. CDR3 loop: CAWSVGQLRSPLHF. The CDR3 DNA is TGTGCCTGGAGTGTAGGACAGCTTCGATCACCCCTCCACTTT.

The chain uses TRBV29-1 and TRBJ2-1; D might be TRBD2 (5 bases). Per the germline V gene, CDR1 is SQVTM and CDR2 is ANQGSEA. The CDR3 is made up of 15 amino acids. V lost 4 bases and J 4 bases, leaving 17 bases between the germline ends. The CDR3 region has the DNA TGCAGCGTTGGCCCTGCGGTCCCGGGGTACAATGAGCAGTTCTTC. Encoded protein: CSVGPAVPGYNEQFF.

V usage is TRBV6-5 and J usage is TRBJ1-1, with 8 bases aligning to TRBD1. The CDR3 loop spans 14 amino acids. The trim removed 2 bases at V and 5 bases at J, leaving 4 bases unmatched. Germline V gene lookup returns CDR1 MNHEY and CDR2 SVGAGI. The DNA for the CDR3 is TGTGCCAGCAGTTACCAGGGGGCGCGGACTGAAGCTTTCTTT. It is translated as CASSYQGARTEAFF.

V gene TRBV27 combines with J gene TRBJ2-5; 11 bases map to TRBD1. V gave up 3 bases and J gave up 6 bases; unmatched junction bases: 6. The CDR3 sequence is 15 residues long. CDR1 and CDR2 from the germline V gene are MNHEY and SMNVEV (reference sequence). In DNA, the CDR3 is TGTGCCAGCAGTTTTGGACAGGGGGCCTCGAAGACCCAGTACTTC. This gives the protein CASSFGQGASKTQYF.

CDR3 in amino acids: CASRTGAGVRNEQFF. The CDR3 DNA reads as TGTGCCAGCCGTACCGGGGCGGGAGTGAGGAATGAGCAGTTCTTC. The chain uses TRBV6-5 and TRBJ2-1, with 7 bases that match TRBD2. After removal of 8 bases from V and 7 bases from J, the junction contained 14 bases not matched to a gene. Germline loops: CDR1 MNHEY, CDR2 SVGAGI. The CDR3 spans 15 residues.

The CDR3 coding sequence is TGCGCCAGCAGTGAGGAACTAGCGGGGCGATTGTACTTC. This codes for CASSEELAGRLYF. The chain recombines TRBV10-1 with TRBJ2-7; TRBD2 aligns across 10 bases. The CDR3 is 13 residues long. CDR1 is WNHNN, CDR2 SYGVQD, per germline (reference sequence). Germline trimming cut 2 bases from V and 12 bases from J; bases unmatched to any gene: 7.

This clone was seen only once. The V and J genes are TRBV7-2 and TRBJ2-3; 9 nucleotides align to TRBD1. V was pared by 1 base and J by 4 bases, with 3 bases of the junction left unmatched. The CDR3 covers 15 residues. Germline assignment: CDR1 SGHTA and CDR2 FQGNSA. The CDR3 is CASSLGTGGADTQYF. The CDR3 DNA follows: TGTGCCAGCAGCTTAGGAACAGGGGGCGCAGATACGCAGTATTTT. Full variable domain (missing parts from reference TRBV7-2 and TRBJ2-3): GAGVSQSPSNKVTEKGKDVELRCDPISGHTALYWYRQSLGQGLEFLIYFQGNSAPDKSGLPSDRFSAERTGGSVSTLTIQRTQQEDSAVYLCASSLGTGGADTQYFGPGTRLTVL.

A single count supports this clone. The V and J genes are TRBV5-1 and TRBJ1-1; D is uncertain. V shed 3 bases and J shed 1 base, with 7 bases lying between them. CDR1 and CDR2 from the germline V gene are SGHRS and YFSETQ. This CDR3 region has 13 residues. Here the CDR3 DNA reads TGCGCCAGCAGCTCGGCAGAGAACACTGAAGCTTTCTTT. Translation: CASSSAENTEAFF. The whole variable domain, remainder taken from reference TRBV5-1 and TRBJ1-1, is KAGVTQTPRYLIKTRGQQVTLSCSPISGHRSVSWYQQTPGQGLQFLFEYFSETQRNKGNFPGRFSGRQFSNSRSEMNVSTLELGDSALYLCASSSAENTEAFFGQGTRLTVV.

The J gene is TRBJ2-7, the V gene TRBV21-1; TRBD2, the table's D call, lacks a check against the DNA. TRBV21-1 is marked as a pseudogene. The CDR3 has 18 residues. This CDR3 is CASSKPRLGGAATYEQYF. CDR3 coding DNA: TGTGCCAGCAGCAAACCCCGGCTGGGAGGGGCGGCAACTTACGAGCAGTACTTC.

Only one count was recorded for this clone. J is TRBJ1-4 and V is TRBV2, with unresolved D. Germline CDR1 reads SNHLY; CDR2 reads FYNNEI. The CDR3 spans 14 residues. V lost 6 bases, J lost 7 bases, and 15 bases lay in between. The chain's CDR3 is CASRDARVGEKLFF. The CDR3 region has the DNA TGTGCCAGCAGGGACGCGAGGGTCGGTGAAAAACTGTTTTTT.

The chain links TRBV7-9 to TRBJ1-3; D gene uncertain. V gave up 3 bases and J gave up 2 bases, with 2 bases separating them. The CDR3 contains 12 residues. Germline V gene sequence: CDR1 SEHNR, CDR2 FQNEAQ (reference sequence). CDR3 nucleotide sequence: TGTGCCAGCAGCTTCGCTGGAAACACCATATATTTT. Amino acid sequence: CASSFAGNTIYF.

This chain connects TRBV6-5 to TRBJ1-2; 8 bases align to TRBD1. Per the germline V gene, CDR1 is MNHEY and CDR2 is SVGAGI. The CDR3 totals 14 residues. After removal of 7 bases from V and 1 base from J, the junction contained 5 bases not matched to a gene. This CDR3 reads CASTGQAGNYGYTF. CDR3 coding DNA: TGTGCCAGCACGGGACAGGCGGGTAACTATGGCTACACCTTC.

This clone was detected only a few times. The chain recombines TRBV7-8 with TRBJ1-5; a possible D gene is TRBD1 (6 bases). CDR3 size: 16 residues. The germline CDR1 and CDR2 sequences are SGHVS and FQNEAQ. Trimming removed 5 bases at V and 4 bases at J, with 18 bases between. The CDR3 DNA sequence: TGTGCCAGCAGCGCAAAGAGGGACACGGCTAATCAGCCCCAGCATTTT. Translating it yields CASSAKRDTANQPQHF.

The chain combines TRBV4-1 with TRBJ1-1; no definite D call. The germline V and J ends were trimmed by 0 bases and 1 base, with 6 bases remaining between them. The germline V gene has CDR1 MGHRA and CDR2 YSYEKL. The CDR3 loop spans 14 amino acids. CDR3 nucleotide sequence: TGCGCCAGCAGCCAAGACCCGGGGAACACTGAAGCTTTCTTT. It is translated as CASSQDPGNTEAFF.